The clone carrying this T cell receptor beta chain was seen ten or more times. This sample stems from a study of spatial heterogeneity in lung cancer. Study as a whole: Detection of beta-chain sequences consistently exceeded that of alpha-chain sequences.

TCR cDNA molecules each had a unique molecular identifier. TCRdb ran MiXCR on the 5' RACE reads and lists one entry per CDR3 protein. Here the sample spans tens of thousands of distinct CDR3 sequences, 8% being singletons. CDR1 and CDR2 (germline): ENHRY, SYGVKD. The CDR3 loop spans 13 amino acids. With 4 bases removed from V and 4 bases from J, the gap between germline ends came to 10 bases. The time point denotes: sample taken at primary tumor resection. The authors sequenced whole RNA from tumor, nontumor lung or frozen PBMC without sorting. The chain joins TRBV10-3 to TRBJ2-5; D call uncertain. The sample was PBMCs, taken at surgery. The origin of this receptor is a male donor with early-stage non-small cell lung cancer. The CDR3: CAISGIHGETQYF. The CDR3 bases are TGTGCCATCAGTGGCATACATGGAGAGACCCAGTACTTC.